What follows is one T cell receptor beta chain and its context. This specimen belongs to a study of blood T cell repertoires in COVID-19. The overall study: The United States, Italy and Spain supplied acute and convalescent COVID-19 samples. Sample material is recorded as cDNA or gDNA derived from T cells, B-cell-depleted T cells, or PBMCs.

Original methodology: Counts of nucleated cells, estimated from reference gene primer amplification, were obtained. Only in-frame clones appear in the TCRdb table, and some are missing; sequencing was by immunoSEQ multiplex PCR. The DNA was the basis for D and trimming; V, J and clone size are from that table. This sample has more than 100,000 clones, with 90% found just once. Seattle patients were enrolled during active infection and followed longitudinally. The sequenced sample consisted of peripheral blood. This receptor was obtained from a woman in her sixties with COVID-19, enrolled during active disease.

CDR3 loop: CASSQDLHTDTQYF. The CDR3 region has the DNA TGTGCCAGCAGCCAAGATTTACACACAGATACGCAGTATTTT. The V gene is TRBV3-1 (or the pseudogene TRBV3-2), the J gene TRBJ2-3; D is undetermined. V lost 0 bases and J lost 2, with 6 bases in between. Germline V gene data show CDR1 as LGHDT and CDR2 as YNNKEL (reference sequence). There are 14 residues in the CDR3.